The T cell receptor beta chain under discussion was sequenced for a study of spatial heterogeneity in lung cancer. General study results and limits: Circulating ubiquitous expanded tumor TCRs were observed more frequently at resection than at follow-up.

Time point reported: sample taken at primary tumor resection. In each case, whole RNA from tumor, nontumor lung or frozen PBMC was sequenced unsorted. A total of under 80 untreated early-stage non-small cell lung cancer patients served as donors. TCR cDNA molecules each carried a unique molecular identifier. Via MiXCR, TCRdb re-called the 5' RACE reads, giving one row per CDR3 protein. Of some 100,000 distinct CDR3 sequences in the sample, roughly 9.5% were seen once. A note on this clonotype: Its specificity is unknown.

This clonotype was sampled from a male donor with early-stage non-small cell lung cancer. The sequencing here drew on PBMCs, taken at surgery.

CDR3 nucleotides: TGTGCCAGCAACAGGGTGATCGGTACGCAGTATTTT. Translation gives CASNRVIGTQYF. The chain employs TRBV6-1 and TRBJ2-3; a weak D match, TRBD1 (6 bases). The CDR3 runs 12 residues. Trimming pared 7 bases from V and 8 bases from J, leaving 13 bases between. Per germline, CDR1 MNHNS and CDR2 SASEGT.